This TCR beta chain was sequenced for a study of T-cell reconstitution after alpha-beta-depleted transplantation in children. Study-level results: Roughly two months post-transplant, alpha-beta T cells reportedly originated from several hundred graft clones that had expanded.

The V and J ends lost 0 bases and 1 base respectively, with 9 bases between them. CDR1 and CDR2 from the germline V gene are LNHNV and YYDKDF (reference sequence). CDR3 length equals 15 residues. Unique molecular identifiers featured in how the TCRbeta library was prepared. TCRdb reanalysed the PCR reads using MiXCR and keeps one entry per CDR3 protein. The table records 480,000 or so distinct CDR3 sequences, under 12% of them present only once. There are many counts of this clonotype. Its antigen is unidentified. The source is a child aged 2 to 15 with inherited bone marrow failure, due to receive a stem cell transplant. The genes are TRBV15 and TRBJ1-1; D remains ambiguous. The starting material was PBMCs, obtained before TCRalphabeta/CD19-depleted stem cell transplant. CDR3 nucleotides: TGTGCCACCAGCAGAGATCCCATCCAGAACACTGAAGCTTTCTTT. Translated: CATSRDPIQNTEAFF.